The rows below give T cell receptor beta chains drawn from one sample of a study of blood T cell repertoires in COVID-19. The table came from immunoSEQ multiplex PCR; TCRdb's copy has only in-frame clones and leaves some out. The table includes 300,000 or so clones, roughly nine tenths detected once. Sequencing used peripheral blood. These receptors originate from a man in his late teens or twenties who had recovered from COVID-19. Each CDR3 is given with its conserved first and last residue. D genes are given only for firm matches. Clone size is shown for a subset of rows, as once, few, many or a class of expanded clone.

>TRBV7-3|TRBJ1-2|-|-
CASSPQGSYGYTF
TGTGCCAGCAGCCCCCAGGGCAGTTATGGCTACACCTTC
>TRBV3-1/TRBV3-2|TRBJ2-1|TRBD1|-
CASSQNRGQIEQFF
TGTGCCAGCAGCCAAAACAGGGGGCAAATTGAGCAGTTCTTC
>TRBV7-8|TRBJ2-1|TRBD1|-
CASSLGQSVYNEQFF
TGTGCCAGCAGCTTGGGACAGTCCGTCTACAATGAGCAGTTCTTC
>TRBV5-6|TRBJ1-5|-|-
CASSAHYNQPQHF
TGTGCCAGCAGCGCGCATTACAATCAGCCCCAGCATTTT
>TRBV3-1/TRBV3-2|TRBJ1-1|-|-
CASSLTTGGGTEAFF
TGTGCCAGCAGCCTGACCACCGGGGGGGGCACTGAAGCTTTCTTT
>TRBV21-1|TRBJ2-2|-|-
CASSVRGRELFF
TGTGCCAGCAGCGTCCGCGGAAGGGAGCTGTTTTTT
>TRBV18|TRBJ1-2|TRBD1|-
CASSLGDRGREYTF
TGTGCCAGCTCACTAGGGGACAGGGGGCGCGAATACACCTTC
>TRBV3-1/TRBV3-2|TRBJ2-2|TRBD1|-
CASRRSGTGGTGELFF
TGTGCCAGCCGGAGGTCCGGGACAGGGGGCACCGGGGAGCTGTTTTTT
>TRBV27|TRBJ1-4|TRBD1|-
CASASGGGIILTNEKLFF
TGTGCCAGCGCTTCGGGAGGGGGCATTATTTTAACTAATGAAAAACTGTTTTTT
>TRBV5-4|TRBJ1-3|-|-
CASSQQGQAGGNTIYF
TGTGCCAGCAGCCAACAAGGACAAGCTGGTGGAAACACCATATATTTT
>TRBV30|TRBJ2-3|-|-
CAWSLGAGRTDTQYF
TGTGCCTGGAGTCTGGGAGCGGGTCGCACAGATACGCAGTATTTT
>TRBV2|TRBJ2-7|TRBD2|-
CATYSGVSYEQYF
TGTGCCACCTATAGCGGGGTCTCCTACGAGCAGTACTTC
>TRBV5-1|TRBJ2-1|-|-
CASSPPLGGNEQFF
TGCGCCAGCAGCCCCCCCCTAGGGGGCAATGAGCAGTTCTTC
>TRBV24-1|TRBJ2-1|TRBD1|-
CATSDGTGLSYNEQFF
TGTGCCACCAGTGATGGGACAGGCCTCTCCTACAATGAGCAGTTCTTC
>TRBV18|TRBJ2-7|TRBD2|-
CASSPLRLAGGVDEQYF
TGTGCCAGCTCACCACTACGACTAGCGGGAGGGGTGGACGAGCAGTACTTC
>TRBV2|TRBJ1-1|-|-
CASTGYSEAFF
TGTGCCAGCACAGGGTATAGTGAAGCTTTCTTT
>TRBV27|TRBJ1-5|TRBD1|-
CASSNGTGKGYSNQPQHF
TGTGCCAGCAGCAACGGGACAGGGAAGGGGTATAGCAATCAGCCCCAGCATTTT
>TRBV7-9|TRBJ2-7|-|-
CASSRDKDRPFYEQYF
TGTGCCAGCAGCCGGGACAAGGATCGACCTTTCTACGAGCAGTACTTC
>TRBV3-1/TRBV3-2|TRBJ2-7|-|-
CASSQDRREQYF
TGTGCCAGCAGCCAAGATCGGAGGGAGCAGTACTTC
>TRBV6-5|TRBJ1-3|-|-
CASSREGPGNTIYF
TGTGCCAGCAGTAGGGAGGGGCCGGGAAACACCATATATTTT
>TRBV19|TRBJ2-5|-|once
CASSAVIRETQYF
TGTGCCAGTAGTGCGGTAATACGAGAGACCCAGTACTTC
>TRBV5-1|TRBJ2-7|-|-
CASSPQTGGPYEQYF
TGCGCCAGCAGCCCGCAGACAGGAGGTCCCTACGAGCAGTACTTC
>TRBV19|TRBJ2-7|TRBD2|-
CASSIASGSGEQYF
TGTGCCAGTAGTATAGCTAGCGGGAGTGGCGAGCAGTACTTC
>TRBV29-1|TRBJ1-4|TRBD1|-
CSSRQGEKLFF
TGCAGCTCGAGACAGGGGGAAAAACTGTTTTTT
>TRBV2|TRBJ2-7|TRBD2|once
CASSIAGGPLYEQYF
TGTGCCAGCTCAATAGCGGGAGGGCCCCTCTACGAGCAGTACTTC
>TRBV7-8|TRBJ1-2|-|-
CASSPGANYGYTF
TGTGCCAGCAGCCCAGGGGCTAACTATGGCTACACCTTC
>TRBV27|TRBJ2-6|-|-
CASSFSSGANVLTF
TGTGCCAGCAGTTTTAGCTCTGGGGCCAACGTCCTGACTTTC
>TRBV7-2|TRBJ2-3|TRBD2|few
CASSPRGGASPDTQYF
TGTGCCAGCAGCCCCCGGGGGGGGGCCTCCCCAGATACGCAGTATTTT
>TRBV7-3|TRBJ1-1|TRBD1|-
CASSLDRDTEAFF
TGTGCCAGCAGCCTCGACAGGGACACTGAAGCTTTCTTT
>TRBV12-3/TRBV12-4|TRBJ2-1|-|-
CASSLSSVEQFF
TGTGCCAGCAGTTTATCTAGCGTTGAGCAGTTCTTC
>TRBV5-5|TRBJ2-7|-|-
CASSSGTTYEQYF
TGTGCCAGCAGCTCCGGGACAACCTACGAGCAGTACTTC
>TRBV19|TRBJ1-2|-|-
CASSSRVGYGYTF
TGTGCCAGTAGTAGCAGGGTCGGCTATGGCTACACCTTC
>TRBV2|TRBJ1-2|-|-
CASSDGGNYGYTF
TGTGCCAGCAGTGATGGAGGTAACTATGGCTACACCTTC
>TRBV6-6|TRBJ2-7|-|-
CASSPSVSWIYEQYF
TGTGCCAGCAGCCCTAGCGTTTCCTGGATTTACGAGCAGTACTTC
>TRBV11-2|TRBJ2-1|-|once
CASSTQEGGQFF
TGTGCCAGCAGCACCCAGGAGGGAGGGCAGTTCTTC
>TRBV5-1|TRBJ2-3|TRBD2|-
CASSRSSGGWEDTQYF
TGCGCCAGCAGCCGATCTAGCGGGGGTTGGGAGGATACGCAGTATTTT